Listed below are T cell receptor beta chains from one sample, sequenced in a study of T cells in Graves' hyperthyroidism and ophthalmopathy. TCRdb re-analysed the multiplex PCR reads in MiXCR, keeping a single row per CDR3 protein. The table includes 540,000 or so distinct CDR3 sequences, approximately 44% detected once. The sequencing sample was made of peripheral blood or thyroid tissue (not recorded which). These receptors all come from an adult woman with Graves' disease, either hyperthyroidism or ophthalmopathy (not recorded which). Both conserved end residues are part of each CDR3. The D gene is left open where the match is weak. Size values are once, few and many counts, or a class for expanded clones, and some rows have none.

size | J | length | D | V | DNA | CDR3
once | TRBJ1-5 | 16 | - | TRBV19 | TGTGCCAGTAGTACTCGCTGGGGGGGGCGACTTCAGCCCCAGCATTTT | CASSTRWGGRLQPQHF
few | TRBJ1-5 | 13 | - | TRBV2 | TGTGCCAGCAGTTACACTAGCAATCAGCCCCAGCATTTT | CASSYTSNQPQHF
many | TRBJ1-5 | 14 | - | TRBV5-5 | TGTGCCAGCAGCTTGGGGGTGTCGTATCAGCCCCAGCATTTT | CASSLGVSYQPQHF
- | TRBJ1-5 | 14 | - | TRBV2 | TGTGCCAGCGGGCAGGGTTCCCCAGACGGGCCCCAGCATTTT | CASGQGSPDGPQHF
- | TRBJ1-5 | 15 | - | TRBV20-1 | TGCAGTGCTAGCGCCGGGACCTATAGCAATCAGCCCCAGCATTTT | CSASAGTYSNQPQHF
- | TRBJ2-7 | 15 | TRBD2 | TRBV13 | TGTGCCAGCAGACCCTTAGCGGGGGGATTGGGGGAGCAGTACTTC | CASRPLAGGLGEQYF
once | TRBJ1-2 | 15 | TRBD1 | TRBV9 | TGTGCCAGCAGCTTCGCCGGGACAGGGCCAGGAGGCTACACCTTC | CASSFAGTGPGGYTF
- | TRBJ2-5 | 17 | - | TRBV5-1 | TGCGCCAGCAGCTTGGGTTCAGGGGCGAATGTCCAAGAGACCCAGTACTTC | CASSLGSGANVQETQYF
few | TRBJ2-7 | 13 | - | TRBV29-1 | TGCAGCGCCCTCCCGCACGGAACCTACGAGCAGTACTTC | CSALPHGTYEQYF
many | TRBJ2-7 | 12 | - | TRBV5-1 | TGCGCTTCAAACAGGGACACCTACGAGCAGTACTTC | CASNRDTYEQYF
- | TRBJ2-7 | 15 | - | TRBV7-1 | TGTGCCAGCAGTCAGACAGGCCGCCTACCCTACGAGCAGTACTTC | CASSQTGRLPYEQYF
- | TRBJ1-2 | 13 | TRBD1 | TRBV29-1 | TGCAGCGCAGACTCAGGGGGCCTTTATGGCTACACCTTC | CSADSGGLYGYTF
many | TRBJ2-7 | 13 | - | TRBV6-4 | TGTGCCAGCAGACGGCACCTTTTCCCGGACCAGTACTTC | CASRRHLFPDQYF
- | TRBJ2-2 | 13 | - | TRBV7-8 | TGTGCCAGCAGCATCCCTGGCACCGGGGAGCTGTTTTTT | CASSIPGTGELFF
many | TRBJ1-2 | 14 | TRBD1 | TRBV12-3/TRBV12-4 | TGTGCCAGCAGTTTTAGAGGGACAGGGGAAGGCTACACCTTC | CASSFRGTGEGYTF
- | TRBJ2-7 | 17 | TRBD2 | TRBV7-9 | TGTGCCAGCAGCGCCCTGGGACTAGCGGGGGGTGACCACGAGCAGTACTTC | CASSALGLAGGDHEQYF
many | TRBJ1-5 | 14 | - | TRBV20-1 | TGCAGTGCCGAAAAAAGACGGGTCGGTCAGCCCCAGCATTTT | CSAEKRRVGQPQHF
- | TRBJ2-7 | 15 | TRBD2 | TRBV7-2 | TGTGCCAGCAGCTTTGGCGGGGGAGATCAGCCCCAGCAGTACTTC | CASSFGGGDQPQQYF
many | TRBJ2-5 | 14 | - | TRBV29-1 | TGCAGCGTCGCAGACTCCGGGGGACAAGAGACCCAGTACTTC | CSVADSGGQETQYF
- | TRBJ1-1 | 14 | - | TRBV29-1 | TGCAGCGCCACTCCCGCCGGGGGGGTCACTGAAGCTTTCTTT | CSATPAGGVTEAFF
many | TRBJ1-5 | 12 | - | TRBV6-1 | TGTGCCAGCAGTGACCAAGCAGGGGCCCAGCATTTT | CASSDQAGAQHF
many | TRBJ1-1 | 13 | - | TRBV5-1 | TGCGCCAGCAGCTCACAGGGGAACACTGAAGCTTTCTTT | CASSSQGNTEAFF
- | TRBJ2-5 | 14 | - | TRBV15 | TGTGCCACCAGCAGAGAGGCAGCCCAAGAGACCCAGTACTTC | CATSREAAQETQYF
- | TRBJ2-5 | 14 | - | TRBV7-6 | TGTGCCAGTAGCTTAGGGGTTAGAAAAGAGACCCAGTACTTC | CASSLGVRKETQYF
- | TRBJ2-1 | 13 | TRBD1 | TRBV7-3 | TGTGCCAGCAGCCCCAGGGGGAGCAATGAGCAGTTCTTC | CASSPRGSNEQFF
many | TRBJ1-2 | 12 | - | TRBV5-8 | TGTGCCAGCAGCTTTTTAGTGGGAGGCTACACCTTC | CASSFLVGGYTF
- | TRBJ1-5 | 15 | - | TRBV7-2 | TGTGCCAGCAGTTTCCGTATGGGGGCGGATCAGCCCCAGCATTTT | CASSFRMGADQPQHF
many | TRBJ1-5 | 15 | - | TRBV9 | TGTGCCAGCAGCCCCTACAGGGATTTGAATCAGCCCCAGCATTTT | CASSPYRDLNQPQHF
many | TRBJ1-1 | 13 | - | TRBV19 | TGTGCCAGTAGTATTGGTGGGGACACTGAAGCTTTCTTT | CASSIGGDTEAFF
- | TRBJ1-1 | 17 | TRBD1 | TRBV20-1 | TGCAGTGCTAGAATAGAACAGGGGGGAAGTGGGAACACTGAAGCTTTCTTT | CSARIEQGGSGNTEAFF
many | TRBJ2-7 | 16 | TRBD2 | TRBV14 | TGTGCCAGCAGCCCCTTAACTAGCGGGACTTCCTACGAGCAGTACTTC | CASSPLTSGTSYEQYF
many | TRBJ1-2 | 15 | - | TRBV5-6 | TGTGCCAGCAGCTTGGTAGCAAGGTCCAGTAACGACTACACCTTC | CASSLVARSSNDYTF
- | TRBJ1-1 | 14 | - | TRBV29-1 | TGCAGCGTTGAAGAATCTAGGACTAAACCGGGAGCTTTCTTT | CSVEESRTKPGAFF
- | TRBJ1-2 | 14 | - | TRBV7-2 | TGTGCCAGCAGCCCCCTAGGGGGGAACTATGGCTACACCTTC | CASSPLGGNYGYTF
few | TRBJ2-1 | 12 | TRBD1 | TRBV2 | TGTGCCAGCAGTTTGGACAGGGGGCGTCCGTTCTTC | CASSLDRGRPFF
many | TRBJ2-5 | 13 | - | TRBV6-5 | TGTGCCAGCAGCACGATTGAGGGGGAGACCCAGTACTTC | CASSTIEGETQYF
- | TRBJ1-6 | 15 | - | TRBV7-2 | TGTGCCAGCAGCTCCTCGGGGGCGCTGGGCTCACCCCTCCACTTT | CASSSSGALGSPLHF
many | TRBJ2-7 | 14 | - | TRBV5-1 | TGCGCCAGCAGCTTGGACGGACAGTCCTACGAGCAGTACTTC | CASSLDGQSYEQYF
many | TRBJ1-1 | 15 | - | TRBV5-6 | TGTGCCAGCAGCGCCGCTTCGGGAGGTAACACTGAAGCTTTCTTT | CASSAASGGNTEAFF
- | TRBJ2-7 | 15 | TRBD1 | TRBV12-3/TRBV12-4 | TGTGCCAGCAGTTGGCCGGGACAGGGGATCTACGAGCAGTACTTC | CASSWPGQGIYEQYF
- | TRBJ1-2 | 11 | - | TRBV10-2 | TGTGCCAGCAGCTTACCGCCTGGCTACACCTTC | CASSLPPGYTF
- | TRBJ2-3 | 15 | - | TRBV6-5 | TGTGCCAGCAGCCGCCGTGACAGGAGCACAGATACGCAGTATTTT | CASSRRDRSTDTQYF
many | TRBJ1-6 | 14 | - | TRBV6-6 | TGTGCCAGCACCGGACCCGTCTCGAAATCACCCCTCCACTTT | CASTGPVSKSPLHF
many | TRBJ1-1 | 14 | - | TRBV11-2 | TGTGCCAGCAGCTTAGGTCAGGACGGGGATAAGGCTTTCTTT | CASSLGQDGDKAFF
many | TRBJ2-7 | 14 | - | TRBV5-1 | TGCGCCAGCAGTATAGGGGGAGGATGGGACGAGCAGTACTTC | CASSIGGGWDEQYF
many | TRBJ2-2 | 13 | - | TRBV27 | TGTGCCAGCAGTTCGCACCTATCCGGGGAGCTGTTTTTT | CASSSHLSGELFF
many | TRBJ1-1 | 13 | - | TRBV5-1 | TGCGCCAGCGCAGGTTTACCGAACACTGAAGCTTTCTTT | CASAGLPNTEAFF
many | TRBJ1-4 | 17 | - | TRBV5-1 | TGCGCCAGCAGTCGGGACGGAGAAATCTCAACTAATGAAAAACTGTTTTTT | CASSRDGEISTNEKLFF
once | TRBJ2-7 | 14 | - | TRBV5-6 | TGTGCCAGCAGCTTGGTCTATCAGGAGGGCGAGCAGTACTTC | CASSLVYQEGEQYF
few | TRBJ1-1 | 14 | - | TRBV12-3/TRBV12-4 | TGTGCCAGCAGTGAGGGACGGCTGAACACTGAAGCTTTCTTT | CASSEGRLNTEAFF
- | TRBJ1-4 | 15 | - | TRBV30 | TGTGCCTGGAGCGAACCTGGTTGGGGCAATGAAAAACTGTTTTTT | CAWSEPGWGNEKLFF
many | TRBJ1-1 | 15 | TRBD1 | TRBV5-5 | TGTGCCAGCAGCCCGTTGACAGGGCTGAACACTGAAGCTTTCTTT | CASSPLTGLNTEAFF
- | TRBJ1-5 | 15 | - | TRBV12-3/TRBV12-4 | TGTGCCAGCAGTTTTGGGGTAAGCAGCAATCAGCCCCAGCATTTT | CASSFGVSSNQPQHF
many | TRBJ2-5 | 17 | TRBD1 | TRBV7-6 | TGTGCCAGCGAACCAACAGGGGCGGATTTGGAAGATGAGACCCAGTACTTC | CASEPTGADLEDETQYF
many | TRBJ2-2 | 17 | - | TRBV7-2 | TGTGCCAGCAGCTTAGCAGGGGGAATACAGGGTACCGGGGAGCTGTTTTTT | CASSLAGGIQGTGELFF
- | TRBJ1-2 | 14 | - | TRBV7-8 | TGTGCCAGCAGCTTACCGTCAGGGAAAGCGGGGCACTCCTTC | CASSLPSGKAGHSF
- | TRBJ2-7 | 14 | TRBD2 | TRBV15 | TGTGCCACCAGCAGGGCAGGGCGGGAGTACGAGCAGTACTTC | CATSRAGREYEQYF